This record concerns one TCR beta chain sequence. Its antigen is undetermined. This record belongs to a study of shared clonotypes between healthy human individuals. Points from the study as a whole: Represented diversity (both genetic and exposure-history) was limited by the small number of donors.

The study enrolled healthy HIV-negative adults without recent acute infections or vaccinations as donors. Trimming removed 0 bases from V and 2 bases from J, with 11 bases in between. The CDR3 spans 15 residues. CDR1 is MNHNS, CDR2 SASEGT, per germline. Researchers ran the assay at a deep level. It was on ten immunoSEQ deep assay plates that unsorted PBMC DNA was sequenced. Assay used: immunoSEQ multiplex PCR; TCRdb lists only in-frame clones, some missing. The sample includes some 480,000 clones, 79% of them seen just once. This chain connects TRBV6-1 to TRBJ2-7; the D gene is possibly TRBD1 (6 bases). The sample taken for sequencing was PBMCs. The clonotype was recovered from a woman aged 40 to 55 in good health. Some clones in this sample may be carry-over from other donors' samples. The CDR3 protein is CASSEAGTTTYEQYF. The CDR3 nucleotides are TGTGCCAGCAGTGAAGCCGGGACAACCACCTACGAGCAGTACTTC.